A single sample is the source of the 7 T cell receptor beta chains below, sequenced in a study of T cells after yellow fever vaccination. One entry per CDR3 protein results from TCRdb running MiXCR on the 5' RACE reads. Of a few hundred thousand distinct CDR3 sequences in the sample, roughly 4.3% were seen once. Specimen: PBMCs, collected 5 days after the yellow fever booster vaccination. These receptors came from a man in his late teens or twenties who received the YFV17D yellow fever vaccine.

In its sample, this clonotype was seen a few times. The CDR3 DNA reads TGTGCCAGCAGCTCACAGGGGGTGCTTGGAGGCTACACCTTC. Translation gives CASSSQGVLGGYTF. V and J are TRBV7-2 and TRBJ1-2; 8 bases are a match to TRBD1. The CDR3 sequence is 14 residues long. Germline CDR1 SGHTA, CDR2 FQGNSA. Trimming took 4 bases from V and 8 from J; bases not matched to a gene: 9.

This clonotype was seen a handful of times. The chain employs TRBV5-6 and TRBJ1-6, with D tentatively TRBD1 (6 bases). This CDR3 comprises 14 residues. CDR1 and CDR2 from the germline V gene are SGHDT and YYEEEE. V was cut by 5 bases and J by 10 bases, with 16 bases left in between. The CDR3 DNA follows: TGTGCCAGCAGAGGAGGGGGGCAGCGATCACCCCTCCACTTT. It specifies CASRGGGQRSPLHF.

This clonotype was counted between two and nine times. The rearrangement joins TRBV18 to TRBJ1-1; no firm D call. Germline CDR1 and CDR2: KGHSH and LQKENI. Trimming removed 6 bases from V and 8 bases from J, with 19 bases in between. The length of the CDR3 is 14 residues. In nucleotides, the CDR3 is TGTGCCAGCTCTCCTCTGGCCCTACTTGAGGAAGCTTTCTTT. Its protein product is CASSPLALLEEAFF.

There are many counts of this clonotype. This chain links TRBV7-2 with TRBJ1-4, with a weak D call TRBD1 (5 bases). V was trimmed by 5 bases and J by 8 bases, leaving 12 bases between them. CDR1 is SGHTA, CDR2 FQGNSA, per germline. The CDR3 covers 13 residues. The CDR3 coding sequence is TGTGCCAGCAGCCCCCAAGGGGCGGAAAAACTGTTTTTT. It specifies CASSPQGAEKLFF.

In this sample, this clonotype turned up a few times. The J gene is TRBJ2-7, the V gene TRBV20-1; D unclear. The CDR3 spans 15 residues. Germline V gives CDR1 DFQATT, CDR2 SNEGSKA (reference sequence). V was shortened by 5 bases and J by 4 bases, with 21 bases between the two germline ends. DNA for the CDR3: TGCAGTGCTTGGGGTCGTATGGGTGTTCAATACGAGCAGTACTTC. The encoded protein is CSAWGRMGVQYEQYF.

The chain uses TRBV7-3 and TRBJ2-5; a weak D match, TRBD2 (6 bases). CDR3 length: 16 amino acids. Germline V gives CDR1 SGHTA, CDR2 FQGTGA. The germline V and J ends were trimmed by 0 bases and 1 base, with 12 bases remaining between them. DNA for the CDR3: TGTGCCAGCAGCTTAACCGGGGCGGGGTCCCAAGAGACCCAGTACTTC. Encoded protein: CASSLTGAGSQETQYF.

V gene TRBV7-2 combines with J gene TRBJ1-3; tentatively, D is TRBD1 (5 bases). Germline V gives CDR1 SGHTA, CDR2 FQGNSA. This CDR3 has 15 amino acids. Trimming removed 6 bases at V and 0 bases at J, with 12 bases between. The CDR3 nucleotides read TGTGCCAGCAGTTCAGAGGGGAGCTCTGGAAACACCATATATTTT. Translated, it gives CASSSEGSSGNTIYF.